The 2 T cell receptor beta chains reported below all come from one sample, sequenced in a study of blood T cell repertoires in COVID-19. Profiled with immunoSEQ multiplex PCR; TCRdb holds only in-frame clones, not every one. The table shows roughly 50,000 clones, with around 85% occurring only once. Sequenced: peripheral blood. Receptors originate from a woman of 80 years or more with acute or convalescent COVID-19.

In DNA form, the CDR3 reads TGTGCCAGCAGCGTAGAAGGGTGGAGGCCGACGTCTTATAATTCACCCCTCCACTTT. Protein product: CASSVEGWRPTSYNSPLHF. The chain is built from TRBV9 and TRBJ1-6; no reliable D call. The CDR3 sequence is 19 residues long. CDR1 and CDR2 (germline): SGDLS, YYNGEE. Trimming shortened V by 0 bases and J by 4 bases, and 20 bases separated the two germline ends.

The genes are TRBV5-4 and TRBJ2-3; 8 bases map to TRBD2. The V segment lost 0 bases and the J segment 5 bases; nucleotides outside the gene matches: 8. The germline V gene has CDR1 SGHNT and CDR2 YYREEE (reference sequence). This CDR3 has 16 amino acids. The CDR3 DNA sequence: TGTGCCAGCAGCTTGGCGGGGGGGCGAGTAGTAGATACGCAGTATTTT. Translated: CASSLAGGRVVDTQYF.